The sequence of this T cell receptor beta chain was determined in a study of cytomegalovirus exposure and HLA in healthy donors. For the study at large: The 100 to 150 validation repertoires and the roughly 690 first-cohort repertoires shared a platform, a later analysis reported.

The CDR3 extends over 15 amino acids. Trimming left V 3 bases short and J 1 base short, with 10 bases between. CDR1 SGHVS and CDR2 FNYEAQ come from the germline V gene. Repertoires were generated with immunoSEQ multiplex PCR, while TCRdb's copy carries only in-frame clones and drops some. The data hold fewer than 250,000 clones, with approximately 88% observed a single time. In the case of this clone: The antigen remains unidentified.

Regarding the study as a whole: Rarity characterized most TCR sequences, yet some public TCRs appeared in many donors. That first-cohort TCR clusters tended to co-occur in the 100 to 150 validation repertoires was found in a later analysis.

This receptor was taken from a woman aged 30 to 39 in good health and CMV-seropositive. Sequencing was done on a sample of PBMCs. The chain is built from TRBV7-6 and TRBJ1-5; the D is unclear. The CDR3 DNA is TGTGCCAGCAGCTTTGGGGTTGGGAGCAATCAGCCCCAGCATTTT. Translating gives CASSFGVGSNQPQHF.